This T cell receptor (beta chain) was recorded in a study of blood T cell repertoires in COVID-19. Profiled with immunoSEQ multiplex PCR; TCRdb holds only in-frame clones, not every one. Of around 500,000 clones listed, 70% to 90% are singletons. All enrollees were roughly 18 to 89 years old and from approximately 24 US areas. Participant-given clinical history determined each cohort assignment. Cohort 3 recovered donors had two negative PCRs, clearance, or symptom resolution. The V end was cut by 7 bases, the J end by 7 bases, with 10 bases between. Per the germline V gene, CDR1 is SEHNR and CDR2 is FQNEAQ (reference sequence). The length of the CDR3 is 11 residues.

Sample: PBMCs or T cells enriched from blood (not recorded which). The receptor comes from a woman aged 55-69 years who had recovered from COVID-19. The rearrangement uses TRBV7-9 and TRBJ1-2; D may be TRBD1 (6 bases). CDR3 in DNA: TGTGCCAGCACCCAGGGGCTTGGCTACACCTTC. Protein: CASTQGLGYTF.